This TCR beta chain is drawn from a study of cytomegalovirus exposure and HLA in healthy donors. Notes on the study in general: According to a later analysis, most TCR beta chains associated with CMV appeared HLA-restricted.

A multiplex PCR was run with 60 Vbeta primers and 13 Jbeta primers. Clones were read by immunoSEQ multiplex PCR, and TCRdb kept only the in-frame ones, dropping some. The repertoire holds some 89,000 clones, 85% seen once, with about 7.2% in the top ten. J was trimmed by 4 bases and V by 0 bases; bases with no gene match: 4. Germline values: CDR1 MDHEN, CDR2 SYDVKM. The CDR3 spans 17 residues. Remarks on this clone: The antigen is undetermined.

The specimen was PBMCs. The clonotype originates from a man aged 35-49 years in good health and CMV-seropositive. J is TRBJ1-6 and V is TRBV28, with 9 bases that match TRBD1. CDR3 amino acids: CASSLWTGQGYNSPLHF. CDR3 DNA: TGTGCCAGCAGTTTATGGACGGGACAGGGATATAATTCACCCCTCCACTTT.